The entry below describes one TCR beta chain. The data were obtained in a study of blood T cell repertoires in COVID-19. This CDR3 spans 13 amino acids. V lost 3 bases to trimming and J lost 7 bases, with 12 bases between them. TCRdb keeps only in-frame clones here, not all; method: immunoSEQ multiplex PCR. Of about 120,000 clones in the sample, around 86% were seen once. This chain connects TRBV12-3 or TRBV12-4 to TRBJ1-1, with D tentatively TRBD1 (5 bases). The sequence came from a man aged 60 to 69 with acute or convalescent COVID-19. Material for sequencing was peripheral blood. CDR3: CASSFGGIGEAFF. The CDR3 coding sequence is TGTGCCAGCAGTTTCGGGGGTATAGGTGAAGCTTTCTTT.